The 27 T cell receptor beta chains given below trace back to one sample, sequenced in a study of blood T cells in healthy people across ages. With a J-beta primer mix and a sample-barcoded 5' primer, a second PCR ran about 7 to 11 cycles. Via MiXCR, TCRdb re-called the 5' RACE reads, giving one row per CDR3 protein. Here the sample spans 1.5 million to 2 million distinct CDR3 sequences, approximately 28% being singletons. Sequenced sample: blood. Receptor source: a woman in her twenties or thirties in good health.

In this sample, this clonotype turned up a few times. The chain links TRBV20-1 to TRBJ1-2; maybe TRBD1 (5 bases). CDR3 length: 13 amino acids. Trimming removed 5 bases at V and 2 bases at J, with 12 bases between. The V gene's germline CDR1 is DFQATT and CDR2 SNEGSKA (reference sequence). This CDR3 is CSADSFRNYGYTF. The CDR3 DNA follows: TGCAGTGCTGACAGCTTTAGGAACTATGGCTACACCTTC.

Concerning this clonotype itself: One junction end disagrees with the germline gene, perhaps due to a read error. This chain connects TRBV20-1 to TRBJ2-1; D gene ambiguous. The germline CDR1 and CDR2 sequences are DFQATT and SNEGSKA (reference sequence). CDR3 size: 12 residues. This CDR3 is CRARVLPGEQFF. The CDR3 bases are TGCAGGGCTAGGGTGCTGCCTGGAGAGCAGTTCTTC.

This clonotype occurred once. The chain joins TRBV5-5 to TRBJ1-1; D is undetermined. Germline CDR1 SGHKS, CDR2 YYEKEE (reference sequence). This CDR3 is 15 amino acids long. V was clipped by 0 bases and J by 10 bases, with 19 bases between them. The CDR3: CASSLASLVPPGAFF. The CDR3 DNA sequence: TGTGCCAGCAGCTTGGCCTCCCTGGTGCCGCCCGGAGCTTTCTTT.

This chain links TRBV6-6 with TRBJ2-2, with 8 nucleotides matching TRBD1. Per germline, CDR1 MNHNY and CDR2 SVGAGI (reference sequence). This CDR3 region has 14 residues. V was pared by 6 bases and J by 9 bases, with 9 bases of the junction left unmatched. CDR3 bases: TGTGCCAGCAGACGGACAGGGCCAGGCAGGGAGCTGTTTTTT. Protein: CASRRTGPGRELFF.

Many counts were recorded for this clonotype. The chain combines TRBV25-1 with TRBJ2-1, with 7 bases fitting TRBD1. Germline CDR1 MGHDK, CDR2 SYGVNS. There are 14 residues in the CDR3. After removal of 5 bases from V and 6 bases from J, the junction contained 7 bases not matched to a gene. CDR3 loop: CASSLTGAGNEQFF. Written as DNA, the CDR3 is TGTGCCAGCAGTTTAACAGGGGCTGGCAATGAGCAGTTCTTC.

This rearrangement joins TRBV30 to TRBJ2-7; 11 nucleotides line up with TRBD2. CDR1 is GTSNPN and CDR2 is SVGIG in the germline V gene (reference sequence). This CDR3 region has 19 residues. V was pared by 2 bases and J by 0 bases, with 15 bases of the junction left unmatched. The CDR3 spells CAWSPIPSSGRASSYEQYF. CDR3 nucleotides: TGTGCCTGGAGTCCGATCCCGAGTAGCGGGAGGGCCTCCTCCTACGAGCAGTACTTC.

This clonotype was observed a few times. The gene calls are TRBV24-1 and TRBJ2-5; tentatively, D is TRBD1 or TRBD2 (5 bases each). From germline, CDR1 is KGHDR and CDR2 SFDVKD. This CDR3 comprises 14 residues. V was shortened by 2 bases and J by 6 bases, with 12 bases between the two germline ends. The CDR3 sequence is CATSDSGTAKTQYF. The CDR3 coding sequence is TGTGCCACCAGTGATTCAGGGACCGCGAAGACCCAGTACTTC.

In its sample, this clonotype was seen a few times. The V gene is TRBV12-3 or TRBV12-4, the J gene TRBJ1-2; D is possibly TRBD1 (6 bases). The CDR3 runs 15 residues. V was pared by 4 bases and J by 4 bases, with 16 bases between. The CDR3 spells CASSSTGIWSYGYTF. The CDR3, as DNA: TGTGCCAGCAGTTCTACAGGGATTTGGTCCTATGGCTACACCTTC.

This chain uses TRBV28 with TRBJ2-7; D is possibly TRBD1 (5 bases). The J call may be mistaken, given a closer DNA end match to TRBJ2-5. Germline V gives CDR1 MDHEN, CDR2 SYDVKM. There are 13 residues in the CDR3. CDR3 DNA sequence: TGTGCCAGCAGGCACCAGGGTCGAGGGACCCAGTACTTC. Translated: CASRHQGRGTQYF.

Worth noting for this clonotype: A much bigger clone sits one base away, suggesting this may be a read error. The rearrangement links TRBV5-1 to TRBJ2-1; 9 bases agree with TRBD2. The CDR3 extends over 16 amino acids. Trimming took 4 bases from V and 0 from J; bases not matched to a gene: 5. The germline CDR1 and CDR2 sequences are SGHRS and YFSETQ. The CDR3 protein is CASSRTSEGSYNEQFF. DNA for the CDR3: TGCGCCAGCAGCCGGACTAGCGAGGGCTCCTACAATGAGCAGTTCTTC.

About this clonotype: A much larger clone differs by one base, so this may be a read error. This sequence joins TRBV4-1 and TRBJ1-2; 7 bases agree with TRBD1. The CDR3 runs to 15 residues. Germline assignment: CDR1 MGHRA and CDR2 YSYEKL. The CDR3 sequence is CASRQGEGAAYGYTF. In DNA form, the CDR3 reads TGCGCCAGCAGACAAGGTGAGGGGGCGGCGTATGGCTACACCTTC.

The chain is built from TRBV4-1 and TRBJ2-1; 7 bases agree with TRBD1. CDR1 is MGHRA and CDR2 is YSYEKL in the germline V gene. This CDR3 spans 16 amino acids. Trimming removed 0 bases from V and 7 bases from J; junction bases left unmatched: 9. The CDR3 reads CASSQDPAYRGNEQFF. For the CDR3, the DNA is TGCGCCAGCAGCCAAGATCCGGCCTACAGGGGAAATGAGCAGTTCTTC.

This clonotype has a handful of counts. The rearrangement links TRBV18 to TRBJ1-1; 8 bases line up with TRBD1. Germline CDR1 reads KGHSH; CDR2 reads LQKENI. The CDR3 runs to 15 residues. V was clipped by 0 bases and J by 4 bases; unmatched bases: 4. The CDR3: CASSPPDRGGTEAFF. CDR3 DNA sequence: TGTGCCAGCTCACCACCCGACAGGGGAGGCACTGAAGCTTTCTTT.

This clonotype was seen once. The junction differs from germline at one of its ends, possibly a read error. The gene calls are TRBV7-2 and TRBJ2-7; 10 positions agree with TRBD2. The CDR3 length is 13 residues. Germline loops: CDR1 SGHTA, CDR2 FQGNSA. As DNA, the CDR3 is TGTGCCAGCAGCACACGGACTAGCGGTGAGCAGGACTTC. The encoded protein is CASSTRTSGEQDF.

This clonotype was picked up a small number of times. This chain connects TRBV9 to TRBJ2-3; D is ambiguous. CDR1 is SGDLS and CDR2 is YYNGEE in the germline V gene. The germline V and J ends were trimmed by 1 base and 0 bases, with 12 bases remaining between them. The CDR3 extends over 16 amino acids. The CDR3 protein is CASSVRRNPSTDTQYF. DNA of the CDR3: TGTGCCAGCAGCGTAAGGCGGAACCCTAGCACAGATACGCAGTATTTT.

The rearrangement uses TRBV11-2 and TRBJ2-1, with 8 bases that match TRBD2. The CDR3 consists of 14 residues. Germline V gene lookup returns CDR1 SGHAT and CDR2 FQNNGV. The V gene end was trimmed by 5 bases and the J gene end by 5 bases; junction bases not matched to a gene: 5. This chain's CDR3 is CASSLSGINNEQFF. The CDR3, as DNA: TGTGCCAGCAGCCTTAGCGGGATTAACAATGAGCAGTTCTTC.

There are many counts of this clonotype. This sequence joins TRBV4-1 and TRBJ2-1; tentatively, D is TRBD2 (5 bases). V dropped 4 bases and J dropped 4 bases, with 17 bases sitting between them. CDR3 length: 16 residues. CDR1 is MGHRA, CDR2 YSYEKL, per germline. The CDR3 nucleotides read TGCGCCAGCAGCCGTGATCCGGGGTTACCTTACAATGAGCAGTTCTTC. Its translation is CASSRDPGLPYNEQFF.

J is TRBJ1-2 and V is TRBV5-1; D is uncertain. The CDR3 totals 14 residues. The V gene lost 4 bases and the J gene lost 4 bases, with 14 bases spanning the gap. Per the germline V gene, CDR1 is SGHRS and CDR2 is YFSETQ. CDR3 bases: TGCGCCAGCAGCCCCACCAGTGAGGTCTATGGCTACACCTTC. Translation: CASSPTSEVYGYTF.

The table lists this clonotype with a few counts. This chain uses TRBV20-1 with TRBJ2-4; 8 positions agree with TRBD2. TRBJ2-7 explains the end of the DNA better; the J call may be wrong. This CDR3 contains 15 residues. Germline loops: CDR1 DFQATT, CDR2 SNEGSKA (reference sequence). CDR3 in DNA: TGCAGTGCCCACGATCGGGGGGGCCCAACCTACGAGCAGTACTTC. Translating it yields CSAHDRGGPTYEQYF.

About this clonotype itself: A junction end diverges from the germline sequence, so it may reflect a read error. The chain recombines TRBV9 with TRBJ2-1, with 9 bases matching TRBD1. CDR1 SGDLS and CDR2 YYNGEE come from the germline V gene. This CDR3 has 15 amino acids. The CDR3 here is CSSSPRQGGYNEQFF. The CDR3 region has the DNA TGTTCCAGCAGCCCCCGACAGGGGGGGTACAATGAGCAGTTCTTC.

This clonotype has only a few counts. The gene calls are TRBV7-9 and TRBJ2-7; TRBD1 matches at 12 bases. Germline lookup yields CDR1 SEHNR and CDR2 FQNEAQ (reference sequence). Losses at the gene ends were 7 bases for V and 5 bases for J; bases not matched to a gene: 9. There are 15 residues in the CDR3. This CDR3 reads CASTRGQGAVDEQYF. In DNA form, the CDR3 reads TGTGCCAGCACCCGGGGACAGGGGGCTGTCGACGAGCAGTACTTC.

The CDR3 loop reads CASSFGGFGETQYF. The CDR3, as DNA: TGTGCCAGCAGCTTTGGGGGCTTCGGAGAGACCCAGTACTTC. This chain uses TRBV7-6 with TRBJ2-5; D is possibly TRBD1 (6 bases). V lost 3 bases, J lost 4 bases, and 12 bases lay in between. CDR3 length: 14 residues. The germline CDR1 and CDR2 sequences are SGHVS and FNYEAQ.

This clonotype was counted a few times. This chain joins TRBV7-3 and TRBJ2-5; D call uncertain. Germline loops: CDR1 SGHTA, CDR2 FQGTGA. This CDR3 comprises 14 residues. V was trimmed by 3 bases and J by 4 bases, leaving 12 bases between them. For the CDR3, the DNA is TGTGCCAGCAGCTTCCGTCCCGGCCGAGAGACCCAGTACTTC. Amino acid sequence: CASSFRPGRETQYF.

There are many counts of this clonotype. The V and J genes are TRBV6-5 and TRBJ2-7; no clear D. CDR1 and CDR2 from the germline V gene are MNHEY and SVGAGI. The CDR3 runs to 15 residues. V was clipped by 5 bases and J by 6 bases, with 20 bases between them. As DNA, the CDR3 is TGTGCCAGCAGTCGTGTGAGCATGTCAGGTTCCGAGCAGTACTTC. Protein sequence: CASSRVSMSGSEQYF.

This chain links TRBV12-3 or TRBV12-4 with TRBJ1-5; the D is unclear. CDR3 size: 17 residues. V lost 0 bases to trimming and J lost 7 bases, with 19 bases between them. The CDR3, as DNA: TGTGCCAGCAGTTTAGCTAAAGACTCGCACCTCGGGCAGCCCCAGCATTTT. It yields the protein CASSLAKDSHLGQPQHF.

Only a few counts were recorded for this clonotype. A much larger clone differs by one base, so this may be a read error. The V and J genes are TRBV10-3 and TRBJ2-7; perhaps TRBD1 as D (6 bases). The CDR3 loop spans 12 amino acids. In germline, CDR1 is ENHRY, CDR2 SYGVKD. With 10 bases removed from V and 2 bases from J, the gap between germline ends came to 12 bases. DNA of the CDR3: TGTGCCAGCAGGGACACCGCCTACGAGCAGTACTTC. Protein: CASRDTAYEQYF.

This clonotype was seen a handful of times. Given a much more abundant clone one base away, this may be a read error. This sequence joins TRBV20-1 and TRBJ2-7; 9 bases map to TRBD2. The CDR3 spans 16 residues. Germline assignment: CDR1 DFQATT and CDR2 SNEGSKA (reference sequence). Trimming cost V 5 bases and J 3 bases; bases outside gene matches: 14. CDR3 sequence (DNA): TGCAGTGCTCAACCGGGACTAGCTCCTACTGTCTACGAGCAGTACTTC. It yields the protein CSAQPGLAPTVYEQYF.